The 26 T cell receptor beta chains reported below all come from one sample, sequenced in a study of T cell responses to AZD1222 COVID-19 vaccine. The method was immunoSEQ multiplex PCR; TCRdb's version includes in-frame clones alone and lacks a portion of them. The sample has 95,000 to 150,000 clones, about 89% seen once. Sequencing used peripheral blood, obtained on day 0 of AZD1222 vaccination. These TCRs come from an adult in good health.

This CDR3 reads CASSSFSTDTQYF. As DNA, the CDR3 is TGTGCCAGCAGTTCCTTCAGCACAGATACGCAGTATTTT. This chain connects TRBV27 to TRBJ2-3; D is undetermined. The V and J ends lost 4 bases and 0 bases respectively, with 5 bases between them. CDR1 MNHEY and CDR2 SMNVEV come from the germline V gene (reference sequence). The CDR3 runs 13 residues.

This clone was counted once. The chain carries TRBV5-1 and TRBJ1-2; tentative D call: TRBD1 (5 bases). From germline, CDR1 is SGHRS and CDR2 YFSETQ. The CDR3 runs 14 residues. Trimming left V 0 bases short and J 6 bases short, with 12 bases between. In DNA form, the CDR3 reads TGCGCCAGCAGCTTGGGGACGGCGACAGATGGCTACACCTTC. Encoded protein: CASSLGTATDGYTF.

The genes are TRBV2 and TRBJ2-5, with D unresolved. The CDR3 length is 13 residues. Per the germline V gene, CDR1 is SNHLY and CDR2 is FYNNEI. Trimming took 7 bases from V and 0 from J, leaving 9 bases between them. This chain's CDR3 is CASNVEYQETQYF. CDR3 nucleotides: TGTGCCAGCAACGTTGAGTACCAAGAGACCCAGTACTTC.

The chain has TRBV7-8 and TRBJ1-6; D is ambiguous. In germline, CDR1 is SGHVS, CDR2 FQNEAQ. Trimming shortened V by 5 bases and J by 7 bases, and 15 bases separated the two germline ends. The CDR3 contains 15 residues. CDR3 DNA: TGTGCCAGCAGCCCCGCTGGCAGGAACAATTCACCCCTCCACTTT. Translation: CASSPAGRNNSPLHF.

This chain uses TRBV19 with TRBJ2-5, with D perhaps being TRBD1 or TRBD2 (5 bases each). This CDR3 region has 14 residues. V was pared by 5 bases and J by 5 bases, with 15 bases between. CDR1 is LNHDA, CDR2 SQIVND, per germline (reference sequence). The CDR3 nucleotides are TGTGCCAGTAGTGCCGGGACGGGGCCCGAGACCCAGTACTTC. Residues: CASSAGTGPETQYF.

The chain links TRBV6-5 to TRBJ1-5; the D gene is possibly TRBD1 (5 bases). V shed 6 bases and J shed 6 bases, with 15 bases lying between them. Germline assignment: CDR1 MNHEY and CDR2 SVGAGI. This CDR3 comprises 14 residues. The CDR3 here is CASSPDSRSQPQHF. The CDR3 DNA reads as TGTGCCAGCAGCCCCGACAGTCGAAGTCAGCCCCAGCATTTT.

The chain links TRBV6-5 to TRBJ1-1; a possible D gene is TRBD1 (6 bases). V was shortened by 2 bases and J by 0 bases, with 13 bases between the two germline ends. Per germline, CDR1 MNHEY and CDR2 SVGAGI. The CDR3 contains 16 residues. The CDR3 DNA reads as TGTGCCAGCAGTTACGAGACAGGCGATATGAACACTGAAGCTTTCTTT. Translated, it gives CASSYETGDMNTEAFF.

This sequence joins TRBV28 and TRBJ2-1; TRBD2 matches 7 bases. Trimming removed 3 bases from V and 10 bases from J; junction bases left unmatched: 15. Germline loops: CDR1 MDHEN, CDR2 SYDVKM. The CDR3 has 16 amino acids. The CDR3: CASSFPSGTKVGEQFF. As DNA, the CDR3 is TGTGCCAGCAGTTTCCCCTCCGGGACTAAGGTGGGCGAGCAGTTCTTC.

V and J are TRBV7-2 and TRBJ1-6; D is uncertain. Germline V gene data show CDR1 as SGHTA and CDR2 as FQGNSA. Trimming removed 1 base at V and 10 bases at J, with 14 bases between. The CDR3 spans 15 residues. The CDR3 region is CASSLVGTEKSPLHF. The CDR3 DNA reads TGTGCCAGCAGCTTAGTAGGCACCGAGAAGTCACCCCTCCACTTT.

The chain carries TRBV19 and TRBJ2-4, with D possibly matching TRBD1 (5 bases). Germline V gene lookup returns CDR1 LNHDA and CDR2 SQIVND (reference sequence). V was trimmed by 5 bases and J by 6 bases, leaving 14 bases between them. This CDR3 has 14 residues. The CDR3 bases are TGTGCCAGTAGTCGTACTCCTCAGGGAAACATTCAGTACTTC. This translates into CASSRTPQGNIQYF.

This clone counts as medium-sized (0.01 to 0.1%). The chain couples TRBV19 to TRBJ2-1; D not resolved. Germline-derived CDR1 and CDR2 are LNHDA and SQIVND (reference sequence). With 1 base removed from V and 9 bases from J, the gap between germline ends came to 10 bases. The length of the CDR3 is 13 residues. The CDR3 spells CASSIGSLSEQFF. The CDR3 region has the DNA TGTGCCAGTAGTATAGGCAGTCTAAGTGAGCAGTTCTTC.

V and J are TRBV7-8 and TRBJ1-3; D gene uncertain. This CDR3 has 15 residues. Deletions cut 6 bases from V and 4 bases from J, with 16 bases between. Looked up from germline, CDR1 is SGHVS and CDR2 is FQNEAQ. The chain's CDR3 is CASSFGLGRGNTIYF. The CDR3 DNA follows: TGTGCCAGCAGTTTCGGGCTGGGAAGAGGAAACACCATATATTTT.

This chain links TRBV27 with TRBJ1-6, with TRBD1 matching over 10 bases. V lost 6 bases to trimming and J lost 1 base; unmatched junction nucleotides: 6. CDR3 size: 17 residues. Germline values: CDR1 MNHEY, CDR2 SMNVEV (reference sequence). The CDR3 spells CASSGRTGGSYNSPLHF. The CDR3 nucleotides read TGTGCCAGCAGCGGACGGACAGGGGGGTCCTATAATTCACCCCTCCACTTT.

V is TRBV19 and J is TRBJ1-6; D may be TRBD1 (5 bases). Germline assignment: CDR1 LNHDA and CDR2 SQIVND (reference sequence). This CDR3 comprises 15 residues. Trimming pared 5 bases from V and 7 bases from J, leaving 15 bases between. The CDR3 bases are TGTGCCAGTAGTTCGGACACGCATTTCAATTCACCCCTCCACTTT. Translating it yields CASSSDTHFNSPLHF.

The chain recombines TRBV23-1 with TRBJ2-7; 8 bases line up with TRBD1. TRBV23-1 is an ORF; its function is uncertain. After removal of 7 bases from V and 2 bases from J, the junction contained 19 bases not matched to a gene. This CDR3 region has 18 residues. The CDR3 loop is CASKPIDPHRGSPYEQYF. In DNA, the CDR3 is TGCGCCAGCAAACCCATAGACCCCCACAGGGGGAGTCCCTACGAGCAGTACTTC.

The CDR3 is CARGDRGLYEQYF. The CDR3 coding sequence is TGTGCCCGCGGGGACAGGGGGCTCTACGAGCAGTACTTC. The chain employs TRBV28 and TRBJ2-7; 12 nucleotides agree with TRBD1. The junction had 5 bases not matched to a gene; V was cut back by 11 bases and J by 3 bases. CDR1 and CDR2 from the germline V gene are MDHEN and SYDVKM. CDR3 length: 13 residues. The whole variable domain, remainder taken from reference TRBV28 and TRBJ2-7, is DVKVTQSSRYLVKRTGEKVFLECVQDMDHENMFWYRQDPGLGLRLIYFSYDVKMKEKGDIPEGYSVSREKKERFSLILESASTNQTSMYLCARGDRGLYEQYFGPGTRLTVT.

This clone has just one count. The gene calls are TRBV28 and TRBJ1-5, with 9 bases fitting TRBD1. Germline-derived CDR1 and CDR2 are MDHEN and SYDVKM. Trimming cost V 6 bases and J 5 bases; bases outside gene matches: 5. The CDR3 contains 14 residues. CDR3 sequence reads: CASSPGTGYQPQHF. CDR3 bases: TGTGCCAGCAGCCCCGGGACAGGGTATCAGCCCCAGCATTTT.

This clone has a single count. This chain links TRBV10-2 with TRBJ1-1, with D possibly TRBD1 on 6 matching bases. The CDR3 spans 11 residues. Germline V CDR1 and CDR2: WSHSY, SAAADI. The V and J ends lost 6 bases and 11 bases respectively, with 13 bases between them. The CDR3 protein is CASSDRLGAFF. CDR3 bases: TGCGCCAGCAGCGACAGGCTGGGTGCTTTCTTT.

This chain uses TRBV7-3 with TRBJ1-6; D gene ambiguous. Germline V gene data show CDR1 as SGHTA and CDR2 as FQGTGA. Trimming removed 6 bases at V and 6 bases at J, with 9 bases between. The CDR3 consists of 13 residues. The CDR3 spells CASSSSLNSPLHF. CDR3 nucleotides: TGTGCCAGCAGTTCGTCCCTTAATTCACCCCTCCACTTT. The entire variable domain, with the rest obtained from reference TRBV7-3 and TRBJ1-6, is as follows: GAGVSQTPSNKVTEKGKYVELRCDPISGHTALYWYRQSLGQGPEFLIYFQGTGAADDSGLPNDRFFAVRPEGSVSTLKIQRTERGDSAVYLCASSSSLNSPLHFGNGTRLTVT.

This clone was observed once. The CDR3 loop reads CASSAGGGYTF. The CDR3 region has the DNA TGTGCCAGCAGTGCTGGTGGCGGCTACACCTTC. The rearrangement uses TRBV6-4 and TRBJ1-2, with no clear D. CDR1 and CDR2 (germline): MRHNA, SNTAGT. There are 11 residues in the CDR3. The V and J ends lost 4 bases and 8 bases respectively, with 8 bases between them.

J is TRBJ1-2 and V is TRBV29-1; no clear D. Trimming pared 1 base from V and 7 bases from J, leaving 10 bases between. Germline V gene data show CDR1 as SQVTM and CDR2 as ANQGSEA. The CDR3 runs to 12 residues. The CDR3 loop is CSVEGFGFGYTF. DNA for the CDR3: TGCAGCGTTGAAGGTTTCGGGTTTGGCTACACCTTC.

Concerning this clone: The same CDR3 can be traced to other DNA sequences in this sample. The J gene is TRBJ1-2, the V gene TRBV7-9; 7 bases match TRBD1. Per germline, CDR1 SEHNR and CDR2 FQNEAQ (reference sequence). The CDR3 spans 13 residues. After removal of 5 bases from V and 4 bases from J, the junction contained 4 bases not matched to a gene. The CDR3 coding sequence is TGTGCCAGCAGCGACAGGGACCTCTATGGCTACACCTTC. Encoded protein: CASSDRDLYGYTF.

The genes are TRBV9 and TRBJ2-5; 7 nucleotides match TRBD1. Germline V gene sequence: CDR1 SGDLS, CDR2 YYNGEE. V was clipped by 0 bases and J by 4 bases; unmatched bases: 3. This CDR3 is built from 14 residues. The CDR3 DNA reads TGTGCCAGCAGCGTAGCCCCAGGGGGAGAGACCCAGTACTTC. Its translation is CASSVAPGGETQYF.

The chain uses TRBV5-1 and TRBJ2-5; D might be TRBD1 (5 bases). Germline V gives CDR1 SGHRS, CDR2 YFSETQ. This CDR3 is 15 amino acids long. The V gene lost 0 bases and the J gene lost 0 bases, with 9 bases spanning the gap. CDR3 nucleotides: TGCGCCAGCAGCTTGGACAGGCCGTACCAAGAGACCCAGTACTTC. Amino acids: CASSLDRPYQETQYF.

The V call is TRBV2, the J call TRBJ1-5; D gene ambiguous. Trimming left V 6 bases short and J 0 bases short, with 12 bases between. Germline V gives CDR1 SNHLY, CDR2 FYNNEI. This CDR3 is built from 15 residues. CDR3: CASSSVVNSNQPQHF. The CDR3 region has the DNA TGTGCCAGCAGCTCGGTAGTAAATAGCAATCAGCCCCAGCATTTT.

This chain joins TRBV6-1 and TRBJ1-2; possibly TRBD1 for D (5 bases). V lost 2 bases to trimming and J lost 3 bases, with 22 bases between them. This CDR3 contains 18 residues. Germline values: CDR1 MNHNS, CDR2 SASEGT. This CDR3 is CASSEPRSRTSNHYGYTF. The CDR3 DNA follows: TGTGCCAGCAGTGAACCTCGCTCCCGGACAAGTAACCACTATGGCTACACCTTC.